The 4 T cell receptor beta chains below come from one sample, sequenced in a study of blood T cell repertoires in COVID-19. Only in-frame clones appear in the TCRdb table, and some are missing; sequencing was by immunoSEQ multiplex PCR. Here the sample spans approximately 65,000 clones, 70% to 90% being singletons. The sequenced material came from peripheral blood. These receptors were collected from a middle-aged man with acute or convalescent COVID-19.

This chain connects TRBV11-3 to TRBJ2-3, with D maybe TRBD2 (7 bases). CDR3 size: 14 residues. V was clipped by 3 bases and J by 6 bases, with 13 bases between them. Germline V gene lookup returns CDR1 SGHNT and CDR2 YENEEA. In nucleotides, the CDR3 is TGTGCCAGCAGCTTCGGCTGGGGGGGCGATACGCAGTATTTT. This encodes CASSFGWGGDTQYF.

The chain is built from TRBV25-1 and TRBJ1-1; D remains ambiguous. V lost 8 bases to trimming and J lost 3 bases, with 16 bases between them. Germline V gene lookup returns CDR1 MGHDK and CDR2 SYGVNS. This CDR3 has 14 residues. The CDR3 DNA reads as TGTGCCAGCGCGGAGGCCCGACTGGACACTGAAGCTTTCTTT. This gives the protein CASAEARLDTEAFF.

The chain is built from TRBV12-3 or TRBV12-4 and TRBJ1-5; D is undetermined. Between the trimmed V and J ends, which lost 4 bases and 9 bases, there was a span of 13 bases. CDR3 size: 13 residues. In DNA, the CDR3 is TGTGCCAGCAGTTGGACTGAAACGGGGCCCCAGCATTTT. Amino acid sequence: CASSWTETGPQHF.

The chain is built from TRBV19 and TRBJ1-1, with a tentative D call TRBD1 (5 bases). V was trimmed by 5 bases and J by 2 bases, leaving 15 bases between them. Germline-derived CDR1 and CDR2 are LNHDA and SQIVND (reference sequence). The CDR3 length is 15 residues. The CDR3 DNA sequence: TGTGCCAGTAGTGCCGGGGGAACAAGCAACACTGAAGCTTTCTTT. This gives the protein CASSAGGTSNTEAFF.